These 22 T cell receptor beta chains were sequenced from one sample in a study of cytomegalovirus exposure and HLA in healthy donors. A multiplex PCR was run with 60 Vbeta primers and 13 Jbeta primers. Data came from immunoSEQ multiplex PCR; TCRdb stores just in-frame clones and leaves some out. The sample yields 95,000 to 150,000 clones, 70% to 90% seen once. Sequenced input: PBMCs. Receptors were obtained from a middle-aged man in good health and CMV-seronegative.

V and J are TRBV5-1 and TRBJ1-2; no clear D. The V end was cut by 0 bases, the J end by 3 bases, with 6 bases between. The CDR3 consists of 13 residues. Germline V lookup: CDR1 SGHRS, CDR2 YFSETQ. CDR3 loop: CASSLDRHYGYTF. Here the CDR3 DNA reads TGCGCCAGCAGCTTGGACAGACACTATGGCTACACCTTC.

The chain combines TRBV15 with TRBJ2-3; no clear D. Per the germline V gene, CDR1 is LNHNV and CDR2 is YYDKDF (reference sequence). This CDR3 is 13 amino acids long. Trimming took 3 bases from V and 1 from J, leaving 5 bases between them. The CDR3 nucleotides read TGTGCCACCAGCAGGCAGGGCACAGATACGCAGTATTTT. This encodes CATSRQGTDTQYF. Drawing the rest from reference TRBV15 and TRBJ2-3, the complete variable domain is DAMVIQNPRYQVTQFGKPVTLSCSQTLNHNVMYWYQQKSSQAPKLLFHYYDKDFNNEADTPDNFQSRRPNTSFCFLDIRSPGLGDTAMYLCATSRQGTDTQYFGPGTRLTVL.

This clone was found a few times. One end of the junction varies from germline; a read error may be responsible. The rearrangement joins TRBV12-5 to TRBJ2-6, with TRBD1 as a possible D gene (5 bases). The CDR3 totals 19 residues. From germline, CDR1 is LGHNT and CDR2 FRNRAP. The CDR3 coding sequence is TGTGCTAGTGGTTTGACAACAGCGTTATCCTTCTCTGGGGCCAACGGCCTGACTTTC. Amino acids: CASGLTTALSFSGANGLTF.

The chain has TRBV2 and TRBJ1-5; 9 nucleotides line up with TRBD1. The length of the CDR3 is 16 residues. After removal of 6 bases from V and 3 bases from J, the junction contained 9 bases not matched to a gene. The germline V gene has CDR1 SNHLY and CDR2 FYNNEI. The CDR3 coding sequence is TGTGCCAGCAGGGATGGACAGGGGCTTACCAATCAGCCCCAGCATTTT. Its translation: CASRDGQGLTNQPQHF.

Only a few counts were recorded for this clone. The rearrangement uses TRBV28 and TRBJ2-1; tentative D call: TRBD2 (6 bases). The CDR3 totals 14 residues. Germline CDR1 is MDHEN and CDR2 is SYDVKM. V lost 8 bases, J lost 7 bases, and 18 bases lay in between. The CDR3 DNA reads TGTGCCAGCCGGGCGGGAACAAGGTATAATGAGCAGTTCTTC. This translates into CASRAGTRYNEQFF.

A few counts support this clone. The chain links TRBV5-1 to TRBJ1-4; a possible D gene is TRBD1 (5 bases). This CDR3 has 14 amino acids. Trimming shortened V by 3 bases and J by 10 bases, and 16 bases separated the two germline ends. Looked up from germline, CDR1 is SGHRS and CDR2 is YFSETQ. CDR3: CASSSEGVSRKLFF. Here the CDR3 DNA reads TGCGCCAGCAGCTCGGAAGGGGTTAGTCGAAAACTGTTTTTT.

This clone appeared once. The chain recombines TRBV5-1 with TRBJ2-1, with 12 bases fitting TRBD2. CDR1 and CDR2 (germline): SGHRS, YFSETQ. The CDR3 extends over 18 amino acids. V lost 2 bases, J lost 0 bases, and 6 bases stayed unmatched. In nucleotides, the CDR3 is TGCGCCAGCAGCTTTCTGACTAGCGGGGGAAGCTCCTACAATGAGCAGTTCTTC. Translation: CASSFLTSGGSSYNEQFF.

The V and J genes are TRBV19 and TRBJ2-5, with TRBD1 matching over 11 bases. The DNA end is more similar to TRBJ2-7, so the J call may be wrong. From germline, CDR1 is LNHDA and CDR2 SQIVND (reference sequence). This CDR3 region has 15 residues. The CDR3: CATSPGGTGGNEQYF. In nucleotides, the CDR3 is TGTGCCACGTCCCCCGGAGGGACAGGGGGGAACGAGCAGTACTTC.

This rearrangement joins TRBV5-1 to TRBJ2-2; D possibly corresponds to TRBD1 (6 bases). The CDR3 extends over 16 amino acids. Germline lookup yields CDR1 SGHRS and CDR2 YFSETQ. V lost 0 bases and J lost 2, with 11 bases in between. CDR3 nucleotide sequence: TGCGCCAGCAGCTTGGCACCGGGACAAAACACCGGGGAGCTGTTTTTT. Amino acid sequence: CASSLAPGQNTGELFF. The full variable domain, its missing parts supplied by reference TRBV5-1 and TRBJ2-2, is KAGVTQTPRYLIKTRGQQVTLSCSPISGHRSVSWYQQTPGQGLQFLFEYFSETQRNKGNFPGRFSGRQFSNSRSEMNVSTLELGDSALYLCASSLAPGQNTGELFFGEGSRLTVL.

The rearrangement uses TRBV5-1 and TRBJ2-6; D is perhaps TRBD2 (5 bases). V was clipped by 2 bases and J by 1 base, with 10 bases between them. Germline CDR1 SGHRS, CDR2 YFSETQ. CDR3 size: 16 residues. The CDR3 DNA is TGCGCCAGCAGCTTCCGGCCGGGGTCTGGGGCCAACGTCCTGACTTTC. This gives the protein CASSFRPGSGANVLTF.

The chain joins TRBV30 to TRBJ1-1; weak D call: TRBD1 (5 bases). Per germline, CDR1 GTSNPN and CDR2 SVGIG (reference sequence). V lost 0 bases and J 0 bases, leaving 8 bases between the germline ends. This CDR3 region has 14 residues. CDR3 amino acids: CAWSVLQVNTEAFF. For the CDR3, the DNA is TGTGCCTGGAGTGTACTACAGGTGAACACTGAAGCTTTCTTT.

The chain carries TRBV7-8 and TRBJ1-5, with TRBD1 matching over 8 bases. The J segment lost 7 bases and the V segment lost 6 bases, leaving 11 bases of the junction unmatched. CDR1 SGHVS and CDR2 FQNEAQ come from the germline V gene. The CDR3 loop spans 15 amino acids. CDR3 bases: TGTGCCAGCAGGCAAGATGCAGGGGGCGGGCAGCCCCAGCATTTT. Protein: CASRQDAGGGQPQHF.

The chain recombines TRBV30 with TRBJ2-5; 11 bases agree with TRBD2. TRBJ2-7 matches the DNA end more closely, so the J call is doubtful. This CDR3 contains 13 residues. Germline-derived CDR1 and CDR2 are GTSNPN and SVGIG (reference sequence). The CDR3, as DNA: TGTGCCTGGAGTTTAGCGGGAGGGCTCGAGCAGTACTTC. Encoded protein: CAWSLAGGLEQYF.

The chain carries TRBV27 and TRBJ2-7, with 7 bases aligning to TRBD1. This CDR3 is 14 amino acids long. Trimming cost V 11 bases and J 4 bases; bases outside gene matches: 14. The V gene's germline CDR1 is MNHEY and CDR2 SMNVEV (reference sequence). In DNA form, the CDR3 reads TGTGCCGCAGCCCCGGGACAGCCCTCTTACGAGCAGTACTTC. This translates into CAAAPGQPSYEQYF.

The V gene is TRBV5-8, the J gene TRBJ2-7, with 13 bases aligning to TRBD2. CDR3 length equals 15 residues. Germline lookup yields CDR1 SGHTS and CDR2 YDEGEE. Trimming removed 4 bases from V and 6 bases from J; junction bases left unmatched: 7. The CDR3 sequence is CASSAGTSGITEQYF. CDR3 in DNA: TGTGCCAGCAGCGCCGGGACTAGCGGGATCACCGAGCAGTACTTC.

This clone was recorded a few times. This chain uses TRBV28 with TRBJ1-1; tentatively, D is TRBD1 (6 bases). V was shortened by 2 bases and J by 0 bases, with 10 bases between the two germline ends. Germline loops: CDR1 MDHEN, CDR2 SYDVKM. The CDR3 spans 15 residues. Here the CDR3 DNA reads TGTGCCAGCAGTTTAGATACAGGGCTGAACACTGAAGCTTTCTTT. This translates into CASSLDTGLNTEAFF.

The chain employs TRBV27 and TRBJ1-2; 9 nucleotides align to TRBD1. The CDR3 consists of 13 residues. CDR1 MNHEY and CDR2 SMNVEV come from the germline V gene (reference sequence). J was trimmed by 7 bases and V by 5 bases; bases with no gene match: 5. The CDR3 is CASSLQGARGYTF. The CDR3 DNA is TGTGCCAGCAGTCTACAGGGGGCGCGTGGCTACACCTTC.

V usage is TRBV6-5 and J usage is TRBJ1-3; a possible D gene is TRBD1 (5 bases). CDR3 length: 14 amino acids. The germline CDR1 and CDR2 sequences are MNHEY and SVGAGI. The V and J ends lost 2 bases and 4 bases respectively, with 9 bases between them. Here the CDR3 DNA reads TGTGCCAGCAGTTACCAGGGAACGGGAAACACCATATATTTT. Amino acids: CASSYQGTGNTIYF.

The rearrangement uses TRBV7-8 and TRBJ1-5; 9 bases are a match to TRBD1. Germline loops: CDR1 SGHVS, CDR2 FQNEAQ. The CDR3 sequence is 16 residues long. The ends lost 5 bases at V and 8 bases at J; junction bases unmatched: 13. The CDR3 spells CASSLRDREGRKPQHF. DNA for the CDR3: TGTGCCAGCAGCCTCCGGGACAGGGAAGGTCGGAAGCCCCAGCATTTT.

This chain links TRBV7-7 with TRBJ2-3; 7 bases are shared with TRBD1. V was clipped by 1 base and J by 4 bases; unmatched bases: 8. Germline V gene sequence: CDR1 SSHAT, CDR2 FNYEAQ (reference sequence). CDR3 length: 16 amino acids. The chain's CDR3 is CASSLGQGVWADTQYF. The CDR3 DNA reads as TGTGCCAGCAGCTTAGGACAGGGAGTCTGGGCAGATACGCAGTATTTT. The entire variable domain, with the rest obtained from reference TRBV7-7 and TRBJ2-3, is as follows: GAGVSQSPRYKVTKRGQDVTLRCDPISSHATLYWYQQALGQGPEFLTYFNYEAQPDKSGLPSDRFSAERPEGSISTLTIQRTEQRDSAMYRCASSLGQGVWADTQYFGPGTRLTVL.

This clone was recorded only once. This sequence joins TRBV11-3 and TRBJ1-6, with 8 bases matching TRBD1. The length of the CDR3 is 16 residues. V shed 5 bases and J 8 bases; nucleotides not matched to a gene: 11. Germline CDR1 and CDR2: SGHNT and YENEEA. The DNA for the CDR3 is TGTGCCAGCAGCCAATTGGGCAGGGGGCGAGATTCACCCCTCCACTTT. It encodes CASSQLGRGRDSPLHF.

The chain is built from TRBV9 and TRBJ2-2; no clear D gene. V gave up 0 bases and J gave up 3 bases, with 3 bases separating them. This CDR3 spans 13 amino acids. Germline assignment: CDR1 SGDLS and CDR2 YYNGEE. The CDR3 bases are TGTGCCAGCAGCGTAGGAGACACCGGGGAGCTGTTTTTT. This sequence encodes CASSVGDTGELFF.